This is a list of T cell receptor beta chains from one sample in a study of T cell clonotyping in hematopoietic cell transplantation. Sequenced by immunoSEQ multiplex PCR; TCRdb stores in-frame clones only, minus some. The sample has about 41,000 clones, around 84% seen once. This specimen consisted of peripheral blood mononuclear cells, obtained before stem cell transplant. The receptors were gathered from a man in his sixties with myelodysplastic syndrome. Some clones in this sample may be carry-over from other donors' samples. The CDR3 runs from the conserved cysteine through the conserved F or W. The D gene is left open where the match is weak. The size entry is marked missing in some rows and otherwise reads once, few, many or a size class.

-,TRBD1,TRBJ2-7,TRBV27,CASSRQGGHEQYF,TGTGCCAGCAGCAGACAGGGGGGTCACGAGCAGTACTTC
-,TRBD1,TRBJ1-1,TRBV15,CATSSGQGAGRTEAFF,TGTGCCACCAGCAGTGGACAGGGGGCAGGGAGGACTGAAGCTTTCTTT
-,-,TRBJ2-7,TRBV10-3,CAIRGSGPSYEQYF,TGTGCCATCAGGGGGTCGGGGCCTTCCTACGAGCAGTACTTC
-,-,TRBJ2-5,TRBV29-1,CSVGNSETQYF,TGCAGCGTCGGGAACTCGGAGACCCAGTACTTC
few,-,TRBJ2-1,TRBV11-2,CASSKIRNEQFF,TGTGCCAGCAGCAAGATCAGGAATGAGCAGTTCTTC
-,TRBD1,TRBJ1-4,TRBV7-2,CASSFFNRGLFF,TGTGCCAGCAGCTTCTTCAACAGGGGACTGTTTTTT
-,-,TRBJ2-1,TRBV21-1,CASRVGLPNNEQFF,TGTGCCAGCAGGGTGGGGCTACCCAACAATGAGCAGTTCTTC
-,TRBD1,TRBJ1-5,TRBV7-2,CASSLNRGANQPQHF,TGTGCCAGCAGCTTAAACAGGGGAGCGAATCAGCCCCAGCATTTT
-,-,TRBJ2-2,TRBV7-2,CASSPAWRDPGELFF,TGTGCCAGCAGCCCAGCGTGGAGGGATCCCGGGGAGCTGTTTTTT
few,-,TRBJ1-6,TRBV5-1,CASSLSIGANNSPLHF,TGCGCCAGCAGCTTGAGTATAGGGGCAAATAATTCACCCCTCCACTTT
-,-,TRBJ1-1,TRBV7-2,CASSLVPGTEAFF,TGTGCCAGCAGCTTAGTTCCGGGGACTGAAGCTTTCTTT
once,-,TRBJ2-7,TRBV4-3,CASSHSTGWGTYEQYF,TGCGCCAGCAGCCACTCGACAGGCTGGGGCACCTACGAGCAGTACTTC
-,TRBD2,TRBJ2-5,TRBV7-6,CASSLTSGGPGETQYF,TGTGCCAGCAGCTTGACTAGCGGGGGGCCAGGGGAGACCCAGTACTTC
-,-,TRBJ2-2,TRBV19,CASTAGGGLRELFF,TGTGCCAGTACCGCTGGAGGGGGGCTCCGGGAGCTGTTTTTT
-,-,TRBJ1-3,TRBV6-1,CASSVRHRFSGNTIYF,TGTGCCAGCAGTGTTCGACACAGGTTTTCTGGAAACACCATATATTTT
-,-,TRBJ2-4,TRBV4-3,CASSQDIKNIQYF,TGCGCCAGCAGCCAAGACATCAAAAACATTCAGTACTTC
-,-,TRBJ1-1,TRBV7-9,CASSYDSTNTEAFF,TGTGCCAGCAGCTACGACAGCACGAACACTGAAGCTTTCTTT
-,TRBD1,TRBJ1-3,TRBV14,CASSRDRVSGNTIYF,TGTGCCAGCAGCCGCGACAGGGTTTCTGGAAACACCATATATTTT
-,-,TRBJ2-2,TRBV7-2,CASSLELSVGAGELFF,TGTGCCAGCAGCTTAGAGCTGTCGGTCGGGGCCGGGGAGCTGTTTTTT
-,TRBD1,TRBJ1-2,TRBV5-6,CASSLVAGTASTNYGYTF,TGTGCCAGCAGCTTGGTTGCCGGGACAGCTAGTACTAACTATGGCTACACCTTC
-,-,TRBJ2-7,TRBV29-1,CSVRTDHYEQYF,TGCAGCGTGCGGACAGACCACTACGAGCAGTACTTC
-,-,TRBJ2-2,TRBV14,CASSQYLNTGELFF,TGTGCCAGCAGCCAATACCTGAACACCGGGGAGCTGTTTTTT
-,-,TRBJ2-2,TRBV10-1,CASSQGQNTGELFF,TGCGCCAGCAGCCAGGGGCAGAACACCGGGGAGCTGTTTTTT
-,TRBD2,TRBJ2-3,TRBV5-5,CASSSIGTSGGSTDTQYF,TGTGCCAGCAGCTCGATAGGGACTAGCGGGGGGTCCACAGATACGCAGTATTTT
once,-,TRBJ2-7,TRBV2,CASSAGPVNEQYF,TGTGCCAGCAGCGCCGGGCCCGTTAACGAGCAGTACTTC
medium-sized,TRBD2,TRBJ2-3,TRBV29-1,CSSRLAGGLDTQYF,TGCAGCTCGCGACTAGCGGGGGGACTAGATACGCAGTATTTT
-,TRBD1,TRBJ2-1,TRBV5-1,CASSLDGGQGDEQFF,TGCGCCAGCAGCTTGGATGGGGGACAGGGCGATGAGCAGTTCTTC
-,-,TRBJ1-3,TRBV7-2,CASSLNSGNTIYF,TGTGCCAGCAGCTTAAACTCTGGAAACACCATATATTTT
-,TRBD1,TRBJ1-1,TRBV9,CASSTGGYMNTEAFF,TGTGCCAGCAGCACAGGGGGCTATATGAACACTGAAGCTTTCTTT
-,-,TRBJ1-2,TRBV11-2,CASSPRVTNYGYTF,TGTGCCAGCAGCCCGAGAGTTACTAACTATGGCTACACCTTC
-,-,TRBJ2-7,TRBV27,CASSFVGTTYEQYF,TGTGCCAGCAGTTTCGTCGGGACAACCTACGAGCAGTACTTC
once,TRBD2,TRBJ2-1,TRBV25-1,CASTPRSGGHEQFF,TGTGCCAGCACCCCCCGGTCGGGGGGACATGAGCAGTTCTTC
-,-,TRBJ1-4,TRBV9,CASSGGGGSEKLFF,TGTGCCAGCAGCGGTGGGGGTGGAAGTGAAAAACTGTTTTTT
-,TRBD1,TRBJ1-2,TRBV10-3,CAVQGVDYGYTF,TGTGCCGTACAGGGGGTCGACTATGGCTACACCTTC
-,-,TRBJ1-1,TRBV6-6,CASSYPRGMNTEAFF,TGTGCCAGCAGTTACCCCAGGGGCATGAACACTGAAGCTTTCTTT
-,-,TRBJ2-7,TRBV27,CASSPQGPYEQYF,TGTGCCAGCAGCCCCCAGGGTCCCTACGAGCAGTACTTC
-,-,TRBJ1-4,TRBV4-3,CASSQEAGWNEKLFF,TGCGCCAGCAGCCAAGAGGCAGGGTGGAATGAAAAACTGTTTTTT
-,-,TRBJ2-3,TRBV7-9,CASSLGIQGDTQYF,TGTGCCAGCAGCTTAGGCATTCAGGGGGATACGCAGTATTTT
-,-,TRBJ2-2,TRBV6-6,CASSYEPTGELFF,TGTGCCAGCAGTTACGAGCCGACCGGGGAGCTGTTTTTT
-,TRBD1,TRBJ1-4,TRBV19,CASSSGQGYEKLFF,TGTGCCAGTAGTTCTGGACAGGGGTATGAAAAACTGTTTTTT
-,-,TRBJ2-1,TRBV6-5,CASSHYGQRHYNEQFF,TGTGCCAGCAGTCACTACGGACAAAGGCACTACAATGAGCAGTTCTTC
once,TRBD2,TRBJ2-1,TRBV2,CASSERGTSSYNEQFF,TGTGCCAGCAGTGAGCGGGGGACCAGCTCCTACAATGAGCAGTTCTTC
-,-,TRBJ1-1,TRBV30,CAWSLMGVLTEAFF,TGTGCCTGGAGCCTAATGGGGGTACTCACTGAAGCTTTCTTT
-,-,TRBJ1-5,TRBV10-3,CAISGQGNQPQHF,TGTGCCATCAGTGGACAGGGCAATCAGCCCCAGCATTTT
-,-,TRBJ1-1,TRBV19,CATLETNAGDTEAFF,TGTGCCACCCTCGAAACCAACGCAGGGGACACTGAAGCTTTCTTT
-,TRBD1,TRBJ2-6,TRBV28,CASSSRWTGVRSGANVLTF,TGTGCCAGCAGTTCGCGCTGGACAGGGGTGCGCTCTGGGGCCAACGTCCTGACTTTC
-,-,TRBJ2-2,TRBV29-1,CSVQGAGTGELFF,TGCAGCGTTCAAGGGGCGGGCACCGGGGAGCTGTTTTTT
-,-,TRBJ1-1,TRBV11-2,CASSSIRGITEAFF,TGTGCCAGCAGCTCAATAAGGGGGATTACTGAAGCTTTCTTT
-,-,TRBJ2-3,TRBV4-1,CASSQGAGFTDTQYF,TGCGCCAGCAGCCAAGGGGCGGGGTTCACAGATACGCAGTATTTT
-,-,TRBJ1-1,TRBV5-1,CASSPSGMNTEAFF,TGCGCCAGCAGCCCCTCAGGGATGAACACTGAAGCTTTCTTT
-,-,TRBJ2-6,TRBV5-1,CASSLGGTGANVLTF,TGCGCCAGCAGCTTGGGGGGGACTGGGGCCAACGTCCTGACTTTC
-,-,TRBJ1-2,TRBV5-5,CASSLAGQVYGYTF,TGTGCCAGCAGCTTGGCCGGCCAGGTCTATGGCTACACCTTC
few,-,TRBJ1-1,TRBV6-1,CASSEALLLNTEAFF,TGTGCCAGCAGTGAAGCGCTACTTTTGAACACTGAAGCTTTCTTT
-,-,TRBJ2-3,TRBV6-5,CASSYSGPSHTDTQYF,TGTGCCAGCAGTTACTCTGGCCCCTCTCACACAGATACGCAGTATTTT
-,TRBD2,TRBJ2-7,TRBV28,CASSSLAGALYEQYF,TGTGCCAGCAGTTCGCTAGCGGGGGCCCTCTACGAGCAGTACTTC
-,-,TRBJ1-2,TRBV9,CASSVGAGTNYGYTF,TGTGCCAGCAGCGTAGGAGCAGGGACTAACTATGGCTACACCTTC
-,-,TRBJ1-2,TRBV19,CASSMNRAGERGYTF,TGTGCCAGTAGTATGAACCGAGCAGGGGAACGTGGCTACACCTTC